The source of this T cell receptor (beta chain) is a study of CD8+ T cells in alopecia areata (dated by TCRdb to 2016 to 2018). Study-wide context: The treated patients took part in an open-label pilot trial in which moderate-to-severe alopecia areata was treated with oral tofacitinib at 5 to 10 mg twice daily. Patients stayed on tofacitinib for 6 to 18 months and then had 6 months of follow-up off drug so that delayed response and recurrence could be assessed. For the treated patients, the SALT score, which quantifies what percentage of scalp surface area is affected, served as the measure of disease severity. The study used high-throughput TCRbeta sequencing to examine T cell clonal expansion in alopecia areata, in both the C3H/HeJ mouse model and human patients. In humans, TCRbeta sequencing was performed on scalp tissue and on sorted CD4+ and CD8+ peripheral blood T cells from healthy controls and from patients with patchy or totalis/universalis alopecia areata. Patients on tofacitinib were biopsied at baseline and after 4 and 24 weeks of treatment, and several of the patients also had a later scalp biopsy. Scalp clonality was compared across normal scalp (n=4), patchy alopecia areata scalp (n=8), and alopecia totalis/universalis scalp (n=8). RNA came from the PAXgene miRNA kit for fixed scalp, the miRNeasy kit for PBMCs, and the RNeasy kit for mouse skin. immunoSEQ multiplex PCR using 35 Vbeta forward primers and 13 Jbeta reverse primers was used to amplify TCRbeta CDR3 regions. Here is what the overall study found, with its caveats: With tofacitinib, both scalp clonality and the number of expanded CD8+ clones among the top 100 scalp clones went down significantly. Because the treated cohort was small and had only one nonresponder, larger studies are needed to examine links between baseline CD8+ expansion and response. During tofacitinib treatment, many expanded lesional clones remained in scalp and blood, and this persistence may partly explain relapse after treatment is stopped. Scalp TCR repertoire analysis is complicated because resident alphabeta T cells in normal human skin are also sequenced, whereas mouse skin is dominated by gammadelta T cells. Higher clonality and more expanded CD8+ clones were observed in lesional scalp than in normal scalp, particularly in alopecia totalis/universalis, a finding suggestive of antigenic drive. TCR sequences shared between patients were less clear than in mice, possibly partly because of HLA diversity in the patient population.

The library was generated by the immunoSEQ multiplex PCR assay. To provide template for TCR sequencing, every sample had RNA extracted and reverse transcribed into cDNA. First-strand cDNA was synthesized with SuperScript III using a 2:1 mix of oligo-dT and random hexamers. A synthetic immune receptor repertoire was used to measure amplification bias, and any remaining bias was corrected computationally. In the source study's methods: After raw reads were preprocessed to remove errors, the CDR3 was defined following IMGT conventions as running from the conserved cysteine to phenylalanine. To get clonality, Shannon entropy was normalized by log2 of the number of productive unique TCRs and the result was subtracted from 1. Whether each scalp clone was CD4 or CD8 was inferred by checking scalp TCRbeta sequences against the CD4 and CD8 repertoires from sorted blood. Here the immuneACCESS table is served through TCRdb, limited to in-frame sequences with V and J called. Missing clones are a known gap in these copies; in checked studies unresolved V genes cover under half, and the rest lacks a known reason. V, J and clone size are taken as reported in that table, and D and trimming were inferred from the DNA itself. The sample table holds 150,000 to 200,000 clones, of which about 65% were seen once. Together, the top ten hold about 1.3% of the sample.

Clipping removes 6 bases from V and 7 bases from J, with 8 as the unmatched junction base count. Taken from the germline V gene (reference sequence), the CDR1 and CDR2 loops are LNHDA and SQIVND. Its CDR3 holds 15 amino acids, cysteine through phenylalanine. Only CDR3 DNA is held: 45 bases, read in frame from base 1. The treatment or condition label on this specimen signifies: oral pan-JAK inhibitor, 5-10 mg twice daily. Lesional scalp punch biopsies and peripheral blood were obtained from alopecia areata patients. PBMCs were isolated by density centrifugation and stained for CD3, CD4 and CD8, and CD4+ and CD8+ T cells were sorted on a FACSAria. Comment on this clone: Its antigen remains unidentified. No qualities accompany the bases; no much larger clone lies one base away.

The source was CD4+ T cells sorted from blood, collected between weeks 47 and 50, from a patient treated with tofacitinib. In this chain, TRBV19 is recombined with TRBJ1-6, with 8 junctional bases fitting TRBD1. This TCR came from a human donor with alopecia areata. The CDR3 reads CASRVFDRGNSPLHF. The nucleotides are TGTGCCAGTAGAGTCTTCGACAGGGGAAATTCACCCCTCCACTTT. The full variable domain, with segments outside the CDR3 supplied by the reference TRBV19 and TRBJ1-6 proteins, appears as DGGITQSPKYLFRKEGQNVTLSCEQNLNHDAMYWYRQDPGQGLRLIYYSQIVNDFQKGDIAEGYSVSREKKESFPLTVTSAQKNPTAFYLCASRVFDRGNSPLHFGNGTRLTVT.